This passage covers 23 T cell receptor beta chains from one sample sequenced in a study of OX40 agonist ivuxolimab in advanced cancers. Generated by immunoSEQ multiplex PCR, the TCRdb table keeps only in-frame clones and is missing some. The sample yields about 42,000 clones, about 81% seen once. This specimen was CD4+ or CD8+ T cells sorted from blood, taken in a trial of the OX40 agonist ivuxolimab. Receptors were obtained from an adult with an advanced solid tumor such as melanoma, head and neck, liver or kidney cancer.

The chain has TRBV4-1 and TRBJ2-1, with 10 bases lining up with TRBD2. V was clipped by 1 base and J by 3 bases; unmatched bases: 3. The CDR3 contains 16 residues. Per the germline V gene, CDR1 is MGHRA and CDR2 is YSYEKL. The CDR3 is CASSQVLAGRYNEQFF. The CDR3 DNA reads TGCGCCAGCAGCCAAGTACTAGCGGGACGCTACAATGAGCAGTTCTTC.

V gene TRBV19 combines with J gene TRBJ1-5; the D is unclear. Trimming left V 1 base short and J 0 bases short, with 7 bases between. The CDR3 has 15 residues. The germline gives CDR1 LNHDA, CDR2 SQIVND (reference sequence). The CDR3 loop is CASSIASYSNQPQHF. The CDR3 region has the DNA TGTGCCAGTAGTATAGCCTCCTATAGCAATCAGCCCCAGCATTTT.

V and J are TRBV5-8 and TRBJ1-4, with TRBD1 as a possible D gene (5 bases). This CDR3 region has 13 residues. CDR1 and CDR2 from the germline V gene are SGHTS and YDEGEE. With 6 bases removed from V and 6 bases from J, the gap between germline ends came to 12 bases. The CDR3 loop is CASTWDFDEKLFF. CDR3 nucleotide sequence: TGTGCCAGCACCTGGGACTTTGATGAAAAACTGTTTTTT.

The chain carries TRBV7-8 and TRBJ2-1; weak D call: TRBD2 (5 bases). Trimming pared 4 bases from V and 4 bases from J, leaving 14 bases between. The CDR3 has 15 residues. From germline, CDR1 is SGHVS and CDR2 FQNEAQ. CDR3 region: CASSSPDTSYNEQFF. In DNA form, the CDR3 reads TGTGCCAGCAGCTCGCCCGACACTAGTTACAATGAGCAGTTCTTC. Filled out from reference TRBV7-8 and TRBJ2-1, the complete variable domain reads GAGVSQSPRYKVAKRGQDVALRCDPISGHVSLFWYQQALGQGPEFLTYFQNEAQLDKSGLPSDRFFAERPEGSVSTLKIQRTQQEDSAVYLCASSSPDTSYNEQFFGPGTRLTVL.

The V gene is TRBV6-1, the J gene TRBJ1-2; 7 positions match TRBD1. The CDR3 consists of 16 residues. CDR1 is MNHNS and CDR2 is SASEGT in the germline V gene. V trimming: 2 bases; J trimming: 6 bases; junction bases outside the gene matches: 12. CDR3 protein: CASSEPGRGGEHGYTF. The CDR3 DNA is TGTGCCAGCAGTGAACCGGGCAGGGGGGGTGAACATGGCTACACCTTC.

V is TRBV5-5 and J is TRBJ1-3, with D possibly being TRBD1 (5 bases). Germline V gene sequence: CDR1 SGHKS, CDR2 YYEKEE (reference sequence). This CDR3 spans 14 amino acids. V dropped 4 bases and J dropped 3 bases, with 11 bases sitting between them. The CDR3 coding sequence is TGTGCCAGCAGCGGCCGGACAAGTGGAAACACCATATATTTT. Translated: CASSGRTSGNTIYF.

For this clone: The same CDR3 can be traced to other DNA sequences in this sample. The V and J genes are TRBV7-9 and TRBJ1-1; TRBD1 is a possible D gene (5 bases). The CDR3 spans 13 residues. Germline V gives CDR1 SEHNR, CDR2 FQNEAQ (reference sequence). Trimming took off 2 bases at V and 4 bases at J, with 8 bases between the two ends. CDR3 in DNA: TGTGCCAGCAGCTTACAGGGTGGCACTGAAGCTTTCTTT. Its translation: CASSLQGGTEAFF.

The chain carries TRBV19 and TRBJ1-1, with no clear D. CDR3 length equals 13 residues. V shed 4 bases and J shed 0 bases, with 6 bases lying between them. Germline V gene sequence: CDR1 LNHDA, CDR2 SQIVND (reference sequence). The CDR3 DNA sequence: TGTGCCAGTAGTAGGAACATGAACACTGAAGCTTTCTTT. It specifies CASSRNMNTEAFF.

The rearrangement links TRBV6-5 to TRBJ1-5; 9 nucleotides align to TRBD1. This CDR3 is built from 14 residues. Trimming at V came to 5 bases and at J to 5 bases, leaving 4 bases not matched to a gene. CDR1 and CDR2 (germline): MNHEY, SVGAGI. This chain's CDR3 is CASSTGGSDQPQHF. DNA for the CDR3: TGTGCCAGCAGTACAGGGGGCTCGGATCAGCCCCAGCATTTT.

The genes are TRBV6-5 and TRBJ2-5; 13 bases are a match to TRBD2. The CDR3 is 15 amino acids. V was pared by 5 bases and J by 5 bases, with 5 bases of the junction left unmatched. Germline V lookup: CDR1 MNHEY, CDR2 SVGAGI. The CDR3 reads CASSPRLAGGETQYF. For the CDR3, the DNA is TGTGCCAGCAGTCCACGACTAGCGGGAGGCGAGACCCAGTACTTC.

In this sample, this clone turned up a few times. This chain uses TRBV9 with TRBJ1-2; 9 bases agree with TRBD1. Germline CDR1 is SGDLS and CDR2 is YYNGEE. CDR3 size: 16 residues. The J segment lost 8 bases and the V segment lost 2 bases, leaving 13 bases of the junction unmatched. DNA for the CDR3: TGTGCCAGCAGCGTTGGGGGACAGGGCGCGGGAGGAGGCTACACCTTC. Translating it yields CASSVGGQGAGGGYTF.

This sequence joins TRBV4-2 and TRBJ1-1; 7 bases line up with TRBD1. The CDR3 extends over 13 amino acids. V was clipped by 5 bases and J by 5 bases; unmatched bases: 5. Germline-derived CDR1 and CDR2 are LGHNA and YNFKEQ. CDR3 coding DNA: TGTGCCAGCAGCTTGCCAGGGGGTACTGAAGCTTTCTTT. Its protein is CASSLPGGTEAFF.

The gene calls are TRBV10-1 and TRBJ2-3; D perhaps matches TRBD2 (7 bases). There are 15 residues in the CDR3. The germline V and J ends were trimmed by 4 bases and 2 bases, with 13 bases remaining between them. Germline V gene lookup returns CDR1 WNHNN and CDR2 SYGVQD (reference sequence). The DNA for the CDR3 is TGCGCCAGCAGTGCGGCGGGGGCAAACACAGATACGCAGTATTTT. Translating it yields CASSAAGANTDTQYF.

There are a few counts of this clone. This chain joins TRBV15 and TRBJ2-7; a possible D gene is TRBD1 (6 bases). Germline V gene data show CDR1 as LNHNV and CDR2 as YYDKDF (reference sequence). This CDR3 is built from 16 residues. V shed 0 bases and J shed 1 base, with 13 bases lying between them. The CDR3 protein is CATSRDRRTVSYEQYF. The CDR3 nucleotides are TGTGCCACCAGCAGAGATAGGAGGACAGTATCCTACGAGCAGTACTTC.

The V call is TRBV30, the J call TRBJ2-5, with 9 bases that match TRBD1. This CDR3 is built from 14 residues. Losses at the gene ends were 8 bases for V and 5 bases for J; bases not matched to a gene: 12. Germline CDR1 GTSNPN, CDR2 SVGIG (reference sequence). The CDR3 DNA sequence: TGTGCCGGGGATAGACAGGGGGGACGGGAGACCCAGTACTTC. Encoded protein: CAGDRQGGRETQYF.

This clone appeared a single time. V gene TRBV9 combines with J gene TRBJ2-3; the D gene is possibly TRBD2 (5 bases). V lost 5 bases and J lost 0, with 10 bases in between. Germline CDR1 SGDLS, CDR2 YYNGEE. The CDR3 sequence is 14 residues long. The CDR3 region is CASRERSSTDTQYF. In nucleotides, the CDR3 is TGTGCCAGCAGGGAGCGGAGTAGCACAGATACGCAGTATTTT.

The chain couples TRBV5-1 to TRBJ2-1; TRBD2 agrees at 7 bases. The V segment lost 0 bases and the J segment 1 base; nucleotides outside the gene matches: 4. In germline, CDR1 is SGHRS, CDR2 YFSETQ. The CDR3 totals 16 residues. CDR3 sequence (DNA): TGCGCCAGCAGCTTGGATACAGCGGGGTCCTACAATGAGCAGTTCTTC. It is translated as CASSLDTAGSYNEQFF. Variable domain in full (rest from reference TRBV5-1 and TRBJ2-1): KAGVTQTPRYLIKTRGQQVTLSCSPISGHRSVSWYQQTPGQGLQFLFEYFSETQRNKGNFPGRFSGRQFSNSRSEMNVSTLELGDSALYLCASSLDTAGSYNEQFFGPGTRLTVL.

This chain uses TRBV4-3 with TRBJ1-1; D gene ambiguous. This CDR3 region has 13 residues. V was cut by 0 bases and J by 8 bases, with 10 bases left in between. CDR1 is LGHNA and CDR2 is YSLEER in the germline V gene. The CDR3 protein is CASSQDWVGEAFF. The DNA of the CDR3 is TGCGCCAGCAGCCAAGATTGGGTAGGGGAAGCTTTCTTT.

V usage is TRBV18 and J usage is TRBJ2-1; TRBD2 matches at 13 bases. The ends lost 4 bases at V and 8 bases at J; junction bases unmatched: 5. CDR1 is KGHSH and CDR2 is LQKENI in the germline V gene. The CDR3 is made up of 15 amino acids. CDR3 residues: CASSRGLAGLDEQFF. CDR3 in DNA: TGTGCCAGCTCACGGGGACTAGCGGGACTCGATGAGCAGTTCTTC.

This rearrangement joins TRBV21-1 to TRBJ2-3. TRBV21-1 is designated a pseudogene. This CDR3 is built from 16 residues. Written as DNA, the CDR3 is TGTGCCAGCAACCCCTTGCCTCGGCCGCCCACAGATACGCAGTATTTT. Protein: CASNPLPRPPTDTQYF.

The V and J genes are TRBV27 and TRBJ2-1; D is unresolved. Germline CDR1 is MNHEY and CDR2 is SMNVEV (reference sequence). The length of the CDR3 is 13 residues. V was cut by 3 bases and J by 2 bases, with 5 bases left in between. The CDR3 sequence: CASSFSTYNEQFF. DNA of the CDR3: TGTGCCAGCAGTTTTAGCACCTACAATGAGCAGTTCTTC.

The CDR3: CASSPLGDGEKLFF. Written as DNA, the CDR3 is TGTGCCAGCTCACCCCTGGGGGATGGAGAAAAACTGTTTTTT. This sequence joins TRBV18 and TRBJ1-4, with TRBD1 as a possible D gene (5 bases). Germline V CDR1 and CDR2: KGHSH, LQKENI. Trimming left V 3 bases short and J 8 bases short, with 13 bases between. This CDR3 region has 14 residues.

This rearrangement joins TRBV7-9 to TRBJ2-2; perhaps TRBD2 as D (6 bases). The CDR3 sequence is 16 residues long. Trimming cost V 2 bases and J 1 base, with 11 bases left between them. CDR1 is SEHNR, CDR2 FQNEAQ, per germline (reference sequence). The CDR3 here is CASSLRAGLNTGELFF. CDR3 DNA sequence: TGTGCCAGCAGCTTAAGAGCGGGTCTGAACACCGGGGAGCTGTTTTTT.